The text below deals with one T cell receptor beta chain. The data derive from a study of blood T cell repertoires in COVID-19. The CDR3 is 13 residues long. The germline CDR1 and CDR2 sequences are SQVTM and ANQGSEA. J was trimmed by 4 bases and V by 8 bases; bases with no gene match: 9. As processed by the authors: Estimation of nucleated cell counts relied on the amplification of reference gene primers. The table came from immunoSEQ multiplex PCR; TCRdb's copy has only in-frame clones and leaves some out. V and J calls and clone size follow that table, whereas D and trimming were derived from the DNA. The data hold a few hundred thousand clones, with about 91% observed a single time.

The sequence was obtained from a middle-aged woman who had recovered from COVID-19. Input material: peripheral blood. The chain has TRBV29-1 and TRBJ2-5; TRBD2 matches at 8 bases. The DNA of the CDR3 is TGCAGCCCGTCGGGGGGGGCCTTAGAGACCCAGTACTTC. Protein sequence: CSPSGGALETQYF.